What follows describes a single T cell receptor (beta chain). The antigen this receptor binds is unknown. It has no much larger one-base neighbor in the sample; base qualities were not kept. The data are from a study of blood T cell repertoires in COVID-19 (dated by TCRdb to about 2020). About the full investigation: Collaborator samples came from the United States, Italy and Spain and covered acute and convalescent phases of COVID-19. The material from the prospective study consisted of cDNA or gDNA derived from T cells, B-cell-depleted T cells, or PBMCs. Deeply sampled blood TCRbeta repertoires from subjects exposed to, actively infected with, or recovered from COVID-19 were included in the dataset. The repertoires were released in a freely available public database meant as a resource for research on the immune response to SARS-CoV-2. Samples were obtained from the ongoing ImmuneRACE study (first 160 participants) and from approximately 1,200 subjects provided by 6 global collaborators. The sample metadata nearly always contained a de-identified subject ID, COVID-19 status, age in years and sex. HLA class I and class II types, where available, came from metadata supplied by the sample provider rather than from assay-based typing.

Samples from volunteer blood donors who had recovered from COVID-19 were contributed by a second Seattle source. Whole blood was collected in K2EDTA tubes by collaborating institutions according to the institutions' own protocols. For TCRbeta analysis, collaborator samples were shipped as frozen whole blood, as isolated PBMCs, or as DNA extracted from either sample type. Findings and caveats that apply to the study as a whole: How much clinical and demographic metadata was included differed by source and by participant, and the metadata was provided uncurated.

TCRbeta CDR3 regions were amplified from genomic DNA using the immunoSEQ Assay, a bias-controlled multiplex PCR. The paper's processing steps were these. The number of nucleated cells in each sample was estimated by amplification of reference gene primers within the assay. To quantify the absolute abundance of each unique TCRbeta CDR3 rearrangement, sequence reads were collapsed and filtered. For each sample, productive Simpson clonality was calculated as the square root of Simpson's diversity index over productive rearrangements. The source is immuneACCESS, and TCRdb retained only in-frame sequences with V and J called. Part of the clones is not carried over; for the studies checked, unresolved V genes explain less than half of this, and the remainder is unexplained. Clonal size and the V and J genes are those of that table, whereas D and trimming came from the DNA. The sample table contains roughly 250,000 clones; only one count was recorded for 70% to 90% of them. Together, the top ten hold roughly 2% of the sample.

Compared with germline, V lacks 1 base and J lacks 4 bases; bases without a gene match: 14. The germline V gene specifies SGHVS as CDR1 and FNYEAQ as CDR2. The CDR3 runs 18 amino acids, cysteine and phenylalanine included. Only the CDR3 DNA is retained, 54 bases long and in frame from the first base. Specimen: peripheral blood. The chain couples TRBV7-6 to TRBJ2-5, and 8 bases in between align with TRBD2. This sequence was found in a woman between 40 and 50 years old who had recovered from COVID-19. The CDR3 reads as follows: CASSLGGPGLEDGETQYF. The DNA is TGTGCCAGCAGCTTAGGGGGACCGGGACTAGAGGATGGAGAGACCCAGTACTTC.